The rows below give T cell receptor beta chains drawn from one sample of a study of T-cell reconstitution after alpha-beta-depleted transplantation in children. TCRdb ran MiXCR on the PCR reads and lists one entry per CDR3 protein. Of more than 400,000 distinct CDR3 sequences in the sample, approximately 10% were seen once. The starting material was PBMCs, mostly from graft donor cells, obtained 180 days after TCRalphabeta/CD19-depleted stem cell transplant. These receptors all stem from a female patient aged 2-15 years who had a stem cell transplant for aplastic anemia, so the T cells may come from the graft donor. Both conserved end residues are part of each CDR3. The D gene is left open where the match is weak. Size tells how often a clone was seen (once, few, many) or the class of an expanded clone, and some rows leave it out.

j_gene: TRBJ1-2; d_gene: -; abundance: -; v_gene: TRBV7-2; CDR3aa: CASSLKGTNYGYTF; CDR3nt: TGTGCCAGCAGCTTAAAGGGAACGAACTATGGCTACACCTTC
j_gene: TRBJ2-1; d_gene: TRBD2; abundance: -; v_gene: TRBV10-3; CDR3aa: CAINSGGAYNEQFF; CDR3nt: TGTGCCATCAACAGCGGGGGGGCCTACAATGAGCAGTTCTTC
j_gene: TRBJ2-6; d_gene: -; abundance: -; v_gene: TRBV5-1; CDR3aa: CASSLVLGPSGANVLTF; CDR3nt: TGCGCCAGCAGCTTGGTTCTAGGCCCCTCTGGGGCCAACGTCCTGACTTTC
j_gene: TRBJ2-3; d_gene: -; abundance: -; v_gene: TRBV19; CDR3aa: CASSIPDTQYF; CDR3nt: TGTGCCAGTAGTATCCCAGATACGCAGTATTTT
j_gene: TRBJ2-7; d_gene: TRBD2; abundance: few; v_gene: TRBV12-3/TRBV12-4; CDR3aa: CASSLRESILGEQYF; CDR3nt: TGTGCCAGCAGTTTGCGGGAGAGTATTTTGGGCGAGCAGTACTTC
j_gene: TRBJ2-1; d_gene: TRBD2; abundance: -; v_gene: TRBV4-3; CDR3aa: CASSLTTSGYNEQFF; CDR3nt: TGCGCCAGCAGCCTTACGACTAGCGGTTACAATGAGCAGTTCTTC
j_gene: TRBJ1-6; d_gene: -; abundance: -; v_gene: TRBV28; CDR3aa: CASSSSFPLHF; CDR3nt: TGTGCCAGCAGTTCCAGCTTCCCCCTCCACTTT
j_gene: TRBJ2-5; d_gene: -; abundance: many; v_gene: TRBV4-2; CDR3aa: CASSQDSAETQYF; CDR3nt: TGTGCCAGCAGCCAAGATTCGGCAGAGACCCAGTACTTC
j_gene: TRBJ2-7; d_gene: TRBD1; abundance: many; v_gene: TRBV28; CDR3aa: CASSPGTGHYEQYF; CDR3nt: TGTGCCAGCAGTCCCGGGACAGGCCACTACGAGCAGTACTTC
j_gene: TRBJ2-7; d_gene: TRBD2; abundance: -; v_gene: TRBV10-3; CDR3aa: CAIKGEGSYEQYF; CDR3nt: TGTGCCATCAAAGGGGAGGGGTCCTACGAGCAGTACTTC
j_gene: TRBJ2-7; d_gene: -; abundance: few; v_gene: TRBV6-2/TRBV6-3; CDR3aa: CASSYFNTGPLYEQYF; CDR3nt: TGTGCCAGCAGTTACTTCAACACAGGTCCCTTATACGAGCAGTACTTC
j_gene: TRBJ2-7; d_gene: -; abundance: few; v_gene: TRBV27; CDR3aa: CASSRHDTGNYEQYF; CDR3nt: TGTGCCAGCAGTCGCCACGACACAGGGAACTACGAGCAGTACTTC
j_gene: TRBJ2-1; d_gene: TRBD2; abundance: few; v_gene: TRBV18; CDR3aa: CASSPLFLAGEYEQFF; CDR3nt: TGTGCCAGCTCACCACTCTTTCTAGCGGGAGAATATGAGCAGTTCTTC
j_gene: TRBJ2-2; d_gene: -; abundance: -; v_gene: TRBV5-1; CDR3aa: CASSSQGSLSGELFF; CDR3nt: TGCGCCAGCAGCTCGCAGGGGTCTCTCAGCGGGGAGCTGTTTTTT
j_gene: TRBJ2-1; d_gene: -; abundance: -; v_gene: TRBV24-1; CDR3aa: CATSDQPNSSEQFF; CDR3nt: TGTGCCACCAGTGACCAGCCAAACAGTTCAGAGCAGTTCTTC
j_gene: TRBJ2-1; d_gene: -; abundance: many; v_gene: TRBV5-1; CDR3aa: CASSHPLNEQFF; CDR3nt: TGCGCCAGCAGCCACCCCCTCAATGAGCAGTTCTTC
j_gene: TRBJ2-7; d_gene: -; abundance: many; v_gene: TRBV7-9; CDR3aa: CASSPEAGPYEQYF; CDR3nt: TGTGCCAGCAGCCCAGAGGCAGGGCCCTACGAGCAGTACTTC
j_gene: TRBJ2-6; d_gene: -; abundance: -; v_gene: TRBV28; CDR3aa: CASSLRGWRGANVLTF; CDR3nt: TGTGCCAGCAGTTTACGGGGATGGCGGGGGGCCAACGTCCTGACTTTC
j_gene: TRBJ1-1; d_gene: -; abundance: -; v_gene: TRBV7-9; CDR3aa: CASSLAGFRFF; CDR3nt: TGTGCCAGCAGCTTAGCAGGTTTTCGCTTCTTT
j_gene: TRBJ1-1; d_gene: -; abundance: few; v_gene: TRBV12-3/TRBV12-4; CDR3aa: CASSFSGEAFF; CDR3nt: TGTGCCAGCAGTTTTTCAGGTGAAGCTTTCTTT
j_gene: TRBJ2-1; d_gene: TRBD2; abundance: -; v_gene: TRBV12-3/TRBV12-4; CDR3aa: CASSRRTSGGYNEQFF; CDR3nt: TGTGCCAGCAGCCGCCGGACTAGCGGAGGTTACAATGAGCAGTTCTTC
j_gene: TRBJ2-3; d_gene: -; abundance: -; v_gene: TRBV2; CDR3aa: CASTLSNTQYF; CDR3nt: TGTGCCAGCACCCTGAGCAATACGCAGTATTTT
j_gene: TRBJ2-3; d_gene: -; abundance: few; v_gene: TRBV28; CDR3aa: CASSLVTRTAADTQYF; CDR3nt: TGTGCCAGCAGTTTGGTAACTAGGACAGCCGCAGATACGCAGTATTTT
j_gene: TRBJ2-5; d_gene: -; abundance: -; v_gene: TRBV6-5; CDR3aa: CASSFFFQETQYF; CDR3nt: TGTGCCAGCAGTTTTTTTTTCCAAGAGACCCAGTACTTC
j_gene: TRBJ2-4; d_gene: -; abundance: -; v_gene: TRBV15; CDR3aa: CATSRDGSGWDLAKNIQYF; CDR3nt: TGTGCCACCAGCAGAGATGGGTCGGGATGGGATCTAGCCAAAAACATTCAGTACTTC
j_gene: TRBJ1-4; d_gene: -; abundance: few; v_gene: TRBV14; CDR3aa: CASSRNIQGATNEKLFF; CDR3nt: TGTGCCAGCAGCCGAAACATACAGGGTGCAACTAATGAAAAACTGTTTTTT
j_gene: TRBJ2-3; d_gene: -; abundance: few; v_gene: TRBV12-3/TRBV12-4; CDR3aa: CASSLFSFITDTQYF; CDR3nt: TGTGCCAGCAGTTTATTTTCCTTCATCACAGATACGCAGTATTTT
j_gene: TRBJ2-1; d_gene: TRBD2; abundance: many; v_gene: TRBV29-1; CDR3aa: CSVDGLVGGSSYNEQFF; CDR3nt: TGCAGCGTTGATGGGTTGGTGGGAGGGAGCTCCTACAATGAGCAGTTCTTC
j_gene: TRBJ2-3; d_gene: -; abundance: -; v_gene: TRBV28; CDR3aa: CASSLGSSESKHTQYF; CDR3nt: TGTGCCAGCAGTCTTGGATCTAGCGAGAGTAAACATACGCAGTATTTT
j_gene: TRBJ2-2; d_gene: -; abundance: few; v_gene: TRBV7-2; CDR3aa: CASSLYGTLVTGELFF; CDR3nt: TGTGCCAGCAGCTTATATGGGACATTAGTCACCGGGGAGCTGTTTTTT
j_gene: TRBJ2-2; d_gene: TRBD2; abundance: few; v_gene: TRBV20-1; CDR3aa: CSASWTSVTGELFF; CDR3nt: TGCAGTGCTAGTTGGACTAGCGTCACCGGGGAGCTGTTTTTT
j_gene: TRBJ1-2; d_gene: -; abundance: few; v_gene: TRBV4-2; CDR3aa: CASSQDGGLAVGYTF; CDR3nt: TGTGCCAGCAGCCAAGATGGGGGACTGGCCGTAGGCTACACCTTC
j_gene: TRBJ1-4; d_gene: -; abundance: few; v_gene: TRBV12-3/TRBV12-4; CDR3aa: CASTAVGEKLFF; CDR3nt: TGTGCCAGCACCGCGGTGGGTGAAAAACTGTTTTTT
j_gene: TRBJ2-7; d_gene: TRBD2; abundance: -; v_gene: TRBV19; CDR3aa: CASSPSGRALEQYF; CDR3nt: TGTGCCAGTAGTCCTAGCGGGAGGGCCCTCGAGCAGTACTTC
j_gene: TRBJ2-7; d_gene: TRBD2; abundance: -; v_gene: TRBV12-3/TRBV12-4; CDR3aa: CASSERLAGSYEQYF; CDR3nt: TGTGCCAGCAGTGAGAGACTAGCGGGCTCCTACGAGCAGTACTTC
j_gene: TRBJ2-3; d_gene: -; abundance: -; v_gene: TRBV27; CDR3aa: CASSFLPQATDTQYF; CDR3nt: TGTGCCAGCAGTTTTCTACCCCAAGCCACAGATACGCAGTATTTT
j_gene: TRBJ1-1; d_gene: TRBD1; abundance: -; v_gene: TRBV5-1; CDR3aa: CASTRTGGGNTEAFF; CDR3nt: TGCGCCAGCACAAGGACAGGGGGGGGAAACACTGAAGCTTTCTTT
j_gene: TRBJ2-5; d_gene: -; abundance: -; v_gene: TRBV5-8; CDR3aa: CASSFDTYQETQYF; CDR3nt: TGTGCCAGCAGCTTTGACACCTACCAAGAGACCCAGTACTTC
j_gene: TRBJ1-5; d_gene: -; abundance: -; v_gene: TRBV10-3; CDR3aa: CAISESGPRSYQPQHF; CDR3nt: TGTGCCATCAGTGAGTCGGGACCGAGGAGCTATCAGCCCCAGCATTTT
j_gene: TRBJ1-2; d_gene: -; abundance: many; v_gene: TRBV12-3/TRBV12-4; CDR3aa: CASSWAGYGYTF; CDR3nt: TGTGCCAGCAGTTGGGCCGGCTATGGCTACACCTTC
j_gene: TRBJ2-1; d_gene: -; abundance: few; v_gene: TRBV29-1; CDR3aa: CSVEGGDSSVNEQFF; CDR3nt: TGCAGCGTAGAGGGGGGGGACAGCAGCGTCAATGAGCAGTTCTTC
j_gene: TRBJ2-2; d_gene: TRBD1; abundance: -; v_gene: TRBV6-2/TRBV6-3; CDR3aa: CASVSAGQGATGELFF; CDR3nt: TGTGCCAGCGTATCAGCGGGACAGGGGGCGACGGGGGAGCTGTTTTTT
j_gene: TRBJ2-2; d_gene: -; abundance: -; v_gene: TRBV7-9; CDR3aa: CASSSDSFSGTGELFF; CDR3nt: TGTGCCAGCAGCTCGGACTCGTTCTCTGGCACCGGGGAGCTGTTTTTT
j_gene: TRBJ2-3; d_gene: TRBD2; abundance: few; v_gene: TRBV7-9; CDR3aa: CASSPKRWRESTDTQYF; CDR3nt: TGTGCCAGCAGCCCTAAGAGATGGCGGGAGTCCACAGATACGCAGTATTTT
j_gene: TRBJ1-1; d_gene: -; abundance: few; v_gene: TRBV12-3/TRBV12-4; CDR3aa: CASTWSGTEAFF; CDR3nt: TGTGCCAGTACTTGGTCTGGAACTGAAGCTTTCTTT
j_gene: TRBJ2-3; d_gene: TRBD2; abundance: few; v_gene: TRBV7-3; CDR3aa: CASSLRALAGSTDTQYF; CDR3nt: TGTGCCAGCAGCTTAAGGGCACTAGCGGGATCAACAGATACGCAGTATTTT
j_gene: TRBJ2-7; d_gene: -; abundance: -; v_gene: TRBV4-3; CDR3aa: CASSQRDKTYEQYF; CDR3nt: TGCGCCAGCAGCCAACGGGACAAGACGTACGAGCAGTACTTC
j_gene: TRBJ1-1; d_gene: -; abundance: -; v_gene: TRBV29-1; CDR3aa: CSSGRGSTEAFF; CDR3nt: TGCAGCTCAGGCAGGGGTAGCACTGAAGCTTTCTTT
j_gene: TRBJ2-1; d_gene: -; abundance: -; v_gene: TRBV12-3/TRBV12-4; CDR3aa: CASSSPHRADNEQFF; CDR3nt: TGTGCCAGCAGTTCCCCCCACAGGGCCGACAATGAGCAGTTCTTC
j_gene: TRBJ2-3; d_gene: -; abundance: many; v_gene: TRBV4-3; CDR3aa: CASSRDPNADTQYF; CDR3nt: TGCGCCAGCAGCCGGGACCCGAACGCAGATACGCAGTATTTT
j_gene: TRBJ2-3; d_gene: TRBD2; abundance: many; v_gene: TRBV7-2; CDR3aa: CASSLRLAGVTDTQYF; CDR3nt: TGTGCCAGCAGCTTAAGACTAGCGGGAGTAACAGATACGCAGTATTTT
j_gene: TRBJ2-2; d_gene: -; abundance: -; v_gene: TRBV28; CDR3aa: CASTGVVGELFF; CDR3nt: TGTGCCAGCACAGGGGTAGTCGGGGAGCTGTTTTTT
j_gene: TRBJ2-1; d_gene: TRBD2; abundance: few; v_gene: TRBV28; CDR3aa: CASSLWGLTSGANYNEQFF; CDR3nt: TGTGCCAGCAGTTTATGGGGTTTGACTAGCGGAGCCAACTACAATGAGCAGTTCTTC
j_gene: TRBJ2-1; d_gene: TRBD1; abundance: -; v_gene: TRBV29-1; CDR3aa: CSVIIGTATRRNEQFF; CDR3nt: TGCAGCGTTATAATAGGGACAGCCACCAGGCGCAATGAGCAGTTCTTC
j_gene: TRBJ2-7; d_gene: -; abundance: few; v_gene: TRBV12-3/TRBV12-4; CDR3aa: CASSMLGNEQYF; CDR3nt: TGTGCCAGCAGTATGTTGGGGAACGAGCAGTACTTC